What follows describes a single TCR beta chain. The antigen is unknown. Amplification of TCR beta CDR3 regions used RNA as the template. When the TCR CDR3 underwent first-round RT-PCR, the HTBI primer set was used. Each CDR3 protein is one row after TCRdb ran MiXCR on the multiplex PCR reads. The data contain 460,000 or so distinct CDR3 sequences, approximately 15% of them singletons. The data belong to a study of T cells in Graves' hyperthyroidism and ophthalmopathy. Study-level background: Peripheral blood was obtained at initial diagnosis, preceding any treatment.

Overall study results and limits: Ophthalmopathy was identified by the model a median approximately 6.4 months ahead of onset. In blood, most of the thyroid clonotypes expanded above 0.001 were also present.

Pregnant or lactating patients were excluded, as were those with uncontrolled infection or other autoimmune disease. The clonotype originates from a woman under 30 with Graves' hyperthyroidism. Material for sequencing was blood.

CDR3: CASSLVNRGDGYTF. In DNA form, the CDR3 reads TGTGCCAGCAGCTTGGTGAACAGGGGGGATGGCTACACCTTC. The rearrangement links TRBV5-8 to TRBJ1-2, with 8 bases lining up with TRBD1. The CDR3 is made up of 14 amino acids. V gave up 0 bases and J gave up 6 bases; unmatched junction bases: 4. Per the germline V gene, CDR1 is SGHTS and CDR2 is YDEGEE.